Below, 26 T cell receptor beta chains from the same sample are listed, as sequenced in a study of shared clonotypes between healthy human individuals. Here immunoSEQ multiplex PCR was the method, and the copy in TCRdb shows in-frame clones only, minus some. The sample consists of 2 million to 2.5 million clones, more than 90% of them appearing once. What was sequenced was naive CD4+ T cells sorted from blood. The subset denotes: CD45RA+ positively selected. Source of these receptors: a man aged 18-30 years in good health.

This rearrangement joins TRBV6-5 to TRBJ1-1; D is perhaps TRBD1 (5 bases). V shed 3 bases and J shed 4 bases, with 12 bases lying between them. This CDR3 comprises 14 residues. Germline CDR1 and CDR2: MNHEY and SVGAGI. CDR3 sequence (DNA): TGTGCCAGCAGTTATGGGGCGACGGGCACTGAAGCTTTCTTT. Translating gives CASSYGATGTEAFF.

V usage is TRBV30 and J usage is TRBJ1-6; 12 nucleotides line up with TRBD1. The CDR3 has 16 residues. The junction had 7 bases not matched to a gene; V was cut back by 8 bases and J by 2 bases. Germline assignment: CDR1 GTSNPN and CDR2 SVGIG (reference sequence). This CDR3 is CAAQGQGAPYNSPLHF. CDR3 DNA: TGTGCCGCCCAGGGACAGGGGGCACCCTATAATTCACCCCTCCACTTT.

The chain is built from TRBV6-5 and TRBJ1-5; possible D gene TRBD1, 5 bases. Germline assignment: CDR1 MNHEY and CDR2 SVGAGI. The CDR3 contains 12 residues. Trimming shortened V by 4 bases and J by 10 bases, and 11 bases separated the two germline ends. Here the CDR3 DNA reads TGTGCCAGCAGTTCTATTGGGGGTCCCCAGCATTTT. It encodes CASSSIGGPQHF.

V is TRBV9 and J is TRBJ2-7; tentative D call: TRBD1 (6 bases). Germline V gene sequence: CDR1 SGDLS, CDR2 YYNGEE. The CDR3 has 14 amino acids. V lost 0 bases to trimming and J lost 2 bases, with 9 bases between them. The chain's CDR3 is CASSVAGDTYEQYF. The CDR3 DNA is TGTGCCAGCAGCGTAGCAGGGGATACCTACGAGCAGTACTTC.

This chain connects TRBV9 to TRBJ1-2; the D gene is possibly TRBD1 (5 bases). The CDR3 length is 13 residues. V was cut by 1 base and J by 6 bases, with 10 bases left in between. Germline assignment: CDR1 SGDLS and CDR2 YYNGEE. The CDR3 is CASSVRGRDGYTF. The CDR3 DNA follows: TGTGCCAGCAGCGTACGGGGCCGGGATGGCTACACCTTC.

This clone appeared a single time. Other DNA sequences in this sample translate to the same CDR3. The rearrangement links TRBV11-3 to TRBJ2-1; the match to TRBD2 covers 9 bases. The CDR3 runs 13 residues. The trim removed 6 bases at V and 10 bases at J, leaving 7 bases unmatched. Per the germline V gene, CDR1 is SGHNT and CDR2 is YENEEA. This chain's CDR3 is CASSLRREGEQFF. The CDR3, as DNA: TGTGCCAGCAGTCTTCGGCGGGAGGGGGAGCAGTTCTTC. Filled out from reference TRBV11-3 and TRBJ2-1, the complete variable domain reads EAGVVQSPRYKIIEKKQPVAFWCNPISGHNTLYWYLQNLGQGPELLIRYENEEAVDDSQLPKDRFSAERLKGVDSTLKIQPAELGDSAVYLCASSLRREGEQFFGPGTRLTVL.

The rearrangement links TRBV27 to TRBJ2-7; weak D call: TRBD2 (6 bases). This CDR3 is built from 15 residues. CDR1 and CDR2 from the germline V gene are MNHEY and SMNVEV (reference sequence). V shed 5 bases and J shed 3 bases, with 17 bases lying between them. This CDR3 is CASSARPRGDYEQYF. The CDR3 DNA sequence: TGTGCCAGCAGTGCCCGTCCGCGGGGAGACTACGAGCAGTACTTC.

This chain links TRBV6-5 with TRBJ1-2, with TRBD1 as a possible D gene (6 bases). The V gene lost 6 bases and the J gene lost 5 bases, with 16 bases spanning the gap. CDR1 is MNHEY, CDR2 SVGAGI, per germline. The CDR3 loop spans 14 amino acids. The CDR3 loop reads CASSPSWTVYGYTF. CDR3 nucleotide sequence: TGTGCCAGCAGCCCGTCCTGGACAGTGTATGGCTACACCTTC.

V gene TRBV7-9 combines with J gene TRBJ2-2, with D perhaps matching TRBD1 or TRBD2 (5 bases each). V was clipped by 3 bases and J by 4 bases, with 9 bases between them. Germline CDR1 SEHNR, CDR2 FQNEAQ (reference sequence). The CDR3 has 14 amino acids. The CDR3 is CASSFWGPTGELFF. In DNA form, the CDR3 reads TGTGCCAGCAGCTTTTGGGGACCCACCGGGGAGCTGTTTTTT.

The rearrangement joins TRBV10-3 to TRBJ2-1; 8 bases match TRBD2. The CDR3 is 15 amino acids. V trimming: 2 bases; J trimming: 9 bases; junction bases outside the gene matches: 9. The germline V gene has CDR1 ENHRY and CDR2 SYGVKD. As DNA, the CDR3 is TGTGCCATCAGTGAGCAGACGGGAGGGCCGGTTGAGCAGTTCTTC. As protein: CAISEQTGGPVEQFF.

The chain recombines TRBV5-1 with TRBJ2-1; D ambiguous. In germline, CDR1 is SGHRS, CDR2 YFSETQ. The germline V and J ends were trimmed by 8 bases and 7 bases, with 4 bases remaining between them. This CDR3 has 9 amino acids. The CDR3 region has the DNA TGCGCCAGACAGAATGAGCAGTTCTTC. It specifies CARQNEQFF.

V and J are TRBV7-2 and TRBJ2-5, with 8 bases identical to TRBD2. The length of the CDR3 is 16 residues. J lost 7 bases, V lost 5 bases, and 15 bases had no gene match. Germline assignment: CDR1 SGHTA and CDR2 FQGNSA. The CDR3 is CASSPYASGGRGTQYF. The DNA for the CDR3 is TGTGCCAGCAGCCCATACGCCAGCGGGGGCCGGGGGACCCAGTACTTC.

The CDR3 protein is CASSVGQASLYEQYF. DNA for the CDR3: TGCGCCAGCAGCGTGGGACAGGCGAGCCTCTACGAGCAGTACTTC. The chain joins TRBV5-1 to TRBJ2-7, with 8 bases lining up with TRBD1. Germline CDR1 is SGHRS and CDR2 is YFSETQ. Unmatched junction bases numbered 9, after V lost 4 bases and J lost 3 bases. This CDR3 spans 15 amino acids.

This rearrangement joins TRBV6-5 to TRBJ2-6; either TRBD1 or TRBD2 may supply D (5 bases each). This CDR3 has 15 residues. Germline lookup yields CDR1 MNHEY and CDR2 SVGAGI. The ends were cut back, 7 bases at V and 2 bases at J, with 12 bases in the middle. This chain's CDR3 is CASTKGETGANVLTF. Written as DNA, the CDR3 is TGTGCCAGCACCAAAGGGGAGACTGGGGCCAACGTCCTGACTTTC.

Here the CDR3 DNA reads TGTGCCACTCAACTCGGGGGACAGTTAAACTACGAGCAGTACTTC. It codes for CATQLGGQLNYEQYF. The chain couples TRBV10-3 to TRBJ2-7; tentative D call: TRBD1 (7 bases). The CDR3 is 15 residues long. Per germline, CDR1 ENHRY and CDR2 SYGVKD. The germline V and J ends were trimmed by 10 bases and 3 bases, with 22 bases remaining between them.

This clone was counted a few times. The chain employs TRBV10-3 and TRBJ2-1; TRBD2 is a possible D gene (5 bases). CDR3 length: 11 amino acids. Germline CDR1 is ENHRY and CDR2 is SYGVKD. Between the trimmed V and J ends, which lost 5 bases and 7 bases, there was a span of 6 bases. The DNA of the CDR3 is TGTGCCATCAGTCTAGCAAATGAGCAGTTCTTC. Amino acid sequence: CAISLANEQFF.

The chain links TRBV5-4 to TRBJ2-2, with D possibly being TRBD2 (6 bases). The V and J ends lost 4 bases and 2 bases respectively, with 15 bases between them. Germline lookup yields CDR1 SGHNT and CDR2 YYREEE (reference sequence). The CDR3 runs 16 residues. CDR3 DNA sequence: TGTGCCAGCAGCCGGCTCCCGGGGGAAAACACCGGGGAGCTGTTTTTT. Translation gives CASSRLPGENTGELFF.

The rearrangement links TRBV11-3 to TRBJ2-3; 10 bases line up with TRBD2. V was clipped by 5 bases and J by 3 bases; unmatched bases: 5. CDR1 and CDR2 (germline): SGHNT, YENEEA. The CDR3 runs to 15 residues. CDR3 bases: TGTGCCAGCAGCCCTGGACTAGCGGAGACAGATACGCAGTATTTT. This gives the protein CASSPGLAETDTQYF.

The V call is TRBV10-3, the J call TRBJ2-5; D is undetermined. The tail of the sequence fits TRBJ2-7 better, so the J call may be wrong. The CDR3 has 11 amino acids. Per the germline V gene, CDR1 is ENHRY and CDR2 is SYGVKD. In nucleotides, the CDR3 is TGTGCCATCAGTGAGTCGCGCGAGCAGTACTTC. Translation gives CAISESREQYF.

The chain joins TRBV7-2 to TRBJ1-1; perhaps TRBD1 as D (5 bases). Germline V gene sequence: CDR1 SGHTA, CDR2 FQGNSA. V lost 1 base, J lost 3 bases, and 15 bases lay in between. The CDR3 contains 16 residues. Here the CDR3 DNA reads TGTGCCAGCAGCTTAGGAGGGGTAGGGCCCTACACTGAAGCTTTCTTT. Translating it yields CASSLGGVGPYTEAFF.

Only one count was recorded for this clone. The same CDR3 can be traced to other DNA sequences in this sample. V usage is TRBV29-1 and J usage is TRBJ1-4; D is uncertain. Germline assignment: CDR1 SQVTM and CDR2 ANQGSEA. The V end was cut by 6 bases, the J end by 3 bases, with 8 bases between. The CDR3 sequence is 12 residues long. In nucleotides, the CDR3 is TGCAGCGTAGCCGGAGCTAATGAAAAACTGTTTTTT. Amino acid sequence: CSVAGANEKLFF.

This rearrangement joins TRBV30 to TRBJ1-1; no clear D gene. The V and J ends lost 7 bases and 1 base respectively, with 13 bases between them. The germline CDR1 and CDR2 sequences are GTSNPN and SVGIG (reference sequence). The CDR3 length is 13 residues. The CDR3 spells CASCVWSNTEAFF. The CDR3, as DNA: TGTGCCTCATGTGTTTGGTCGAACACTGAAGCTTTCTTT.

Remarks on this clone: This sample includes further DNA sequences coding for the same CDR3. The V and J genes are TRBV5-1 and TRBJ1-2, with D hard to call. Trimming took 0 bases from V and 3 from J, leaving 6 bases between them. The germline gives CDR1 SGHRS, CDR2 YFSETQ. This CDR3 region has 13 residues. The DNA for the CDR3 is TGCGCCAGCAGCTTGGTTGGGGACTATGGCTACACCTTC. Translating it yields CASSLVGDYGYTF.

In regard to this clone: Other nucleotide sequences from this sample produce the same CDR3. The genes are TRBV6-1 and TRBJ1-6; 8 bases map to TRBD1. Germline V CDR1 and CDR2: MNHNS, SASEGT. V lost 4 bases and J lost 7; bases outside the gene matches: 0. The CDR3 loop spans 13 amino acids. CDR3 in amino acids: CASSGTGNSPLHF. The CDR3 DNA follows: TGTGCCAGCAGTGGGACAGGGAATTCACCCCTCCACTTT.

About this clone itself: This specimen includes other DNA sequences encoding the same CDR3. The rearrangement uses TRBV5-1 and TRBJ2-5; no firm D call. The CDR3 spans 13 residues. V was shortened by 1 base and J by 5 bases, with 9 bases between the two germline ends. Germline V CDR1 and CDR2: SGHRS, YFSETQ. CDR3 sequence reads: CASSLPSEETQYF. CDR3 nucleotides: TGCGCCAGCAGCTTGCCCAGCGAGGAGACCCAGTACTTC. Variable domain in full (rest from reference TRBV5-1 and TRBJ2-5): KAGVTQTPRYLIKTRGQQVTLSCSPISGHRSVSWYQQTPGQGLQFLFEYFSETQRNKGNFPGRFSGRQFSNSRSEMNVSTLELGDSALYLCASSLPSEETQYFGPGTRLLVL.

This chain joins TRBV6-1 and TRBJ2-7; D gene uncertain. Germline-derived CDR1 and CDR2 are MNHNS and SASEGT. V lost 5 bases and J lost 6, with 8 bases in between. The CDR3 spans 11 residues. CDR3 nucleotides: TGTGCCAGCAGTTGGGGTGGCGAGCAGTACTTC. Encoded protein: CASSWGGEQYF.